Presented here are 26 T cell receptor beta chains from one specimen sequenced in a study of CD8+ T cells in alopecia areata. Following RNA extraction, reverse transcription yielded cDNA that acted as the sequencing template. Produced via immunoSEQ multiplex PCR; TCRdb's table is partial and in-frame only. The sample has around 190,000 clones; 60% are singletons. Noted treatment: oral pan-JAK inhibitor, 5-10 mg twice daily. Sequenced here: CD4+ T cells sorted from blood, sampled at week 24, from a patient treated with tofacitinib. The receptors originated from a human donor with alopecia areata.

This clone was seen more than once but under ten times. The rearrangement links TRBV4-3 to TRBJ2-2; TRBD1 aligns across 7 bases. The CDR3 loop spans 16 amino acids. After removal of 1 base from V and 5 bases from J, the junction contained 7 bases not matched to a gene. CDR1 is LGHNA and CDR2 is YSLEER in the germline V gene. CDR3 loop: CASSQGGQDETGELFF. The CDR3 DNA follows: TGCGCCAGCAGCCAAGGAGGACAGGACGAGACCGGGGAGCTGTTTTTT.

The chain carries TRBV2 and TRBJ2-7; D is ambiguous. V was trimmed by 3 bases and J by 3 bases, leaving 15 bases between them. The germline V gene has CDR1 SNHLY and CDR2 FYNNEI. The CDR3 totals 15 residues. The CDR3 here is CASSDAKLPVYEQYF. CDR3 coding DNA: TGTGCCAGCAGTGACGCAAAGTTACCCGTCTACGAGCAGTACTTC. The entire variable domain, with the rest obtained from reference TRBV2 and TRBJ2-7, is as follows: EPEVTQTPSHQVTQMGQEVILRCVPISNHLYFYWYRQILGQKVEFLVSFYNNEISEKSEIFDDQFSVERPDGSNFTLKIRSTKLEDSAMYFCASSDAKLPVYEQYFGPGTRLTVT.

This rearrangement joins TRBV29-1 to TRBJ2-6; D is ambiguous. The CDR3 extends over 11 amino acids. Germline loops: CDR1 SQVTM, CDR2 ANQGSEA. The germline V and J ends were trimmed by 6 bases and 3 bases, with 3 bases remaining between them. The DNA for the CDR3 is TGCAGCGTCCGTGGGGCCAACGTCCTGACTTTC. It specifies CSVRGANVLTF.

This clone came up a few times. The chain combines TRBV2 with TRBJ2-7, with TRBD1 matching over 8 bases. This CDR3 is 13 amino acids long. The V gene's germline CDR1 is SNHLY and CDR2 FYNNEI. The V gene end was trimmed by 3 bases and the J gene end by 11 bases; junction bases not matched to a gene: 9. CDR3 in DNA: TGTGCCAGCAGTGAGTGGACAGGGAAGATCAAGTACTTC. It translates to CASSEWTGKIKYF.

This sequence joins TRBV7-9 and TRBJ2-3, with TRBD2 matching over 8 bases. V gave up 5 bases and J gave up 6 bases; unmatched junction bases: 4. Per the germline V gene, CDR1 is SEHNR and CDR2 is FQNEAQ (reference sequence). There are 13 residues in the CDR3. The CDR3 nucleotides are TGTGCCAGCAGCCCCCGGACTAGCGATACGCAGTATTTT. Protein product: CASSPRTSDTQYF. Together with reference TRBV7-9 and TRBJ2-3, the CDR3 gives the full variable domain: DTGVSQNPRHKITKRGQNVTFRCDPISEHNRLYWYRQTLGQGPEFLTYFQNEAQLEKSRLLSDRFSAERPKGSFSTLEIQRTEQGDSAMYLCASSPRTSDTQYFGPGTRLTVL.

This clone came up a few times. This sequence joins TRBV25-1 and TRBJ2-7, with D uncertain. V shed 3 bases and J shed 6 bases, with 9 bases lying between them. Per germline, CDR1 MGHDK and CDR2 SYGVNS. The CDR3 consists of 12 residues. The CDR3 DNA is TGTGCCAGCAGTGACTTAGTGGGCGAGCAGTACTTC. Translated, it gives CASSDLVGEQYF.

This rearrangement joins TRBV5-4 to TRBJ1-1, with a tentative D call TRBD1 (5 bases). Germline assignment: CDR1 SGHNT and CDR2 YYREEE (reference sequence). The CDR3 has 13 residues. Trimming pared 4 bases from V and 0 bases from J, leaving 7 bases between. As DNA, the CDR3 is TGTGCCAGCAGCCAGGACATGAACACTGAAGCTTTCTTT. Residues: CASSQDMNTEAFF.

This clone came up a few times. The chain has TRBV29-1 and TRBJ1-2, with D hard to call. Germline assignment: CDR1 SQVTM and CDR2 ANQGSEA. Trimming took off 4 bases at V and 7 bases at J, with 10 bases between the two ends. CDR3 length: 11 amino acids. This CDR3 is CSVVGVGGYTF. The CDR3 region has the DNA TGCAGCGTTGTAGGAGTAGGTGGCTACACCTTC. Full variable domain (outside the CDR3, taken from reference TRBV29-1 and TRBJ1-2): SAVISQKPSRDICQRGTSLTIQCQVDSQVTMMFWYRQQPGQSLTLIATANQGSEATYESGFVIDKFPISRPNLTFSTLTVSNMSPEDSSIYLCSVVGVGGYTFGSGTRLTVV.

This clone was found a few times. Germline is not matched at one junction end, which may reflect a read error. J is TRBJ1-5 and V is TRBV6-1; perhaps TRBD1 as D (5 bases). CDR1 is MNHNS and CDR2 is SASEGT in the germline V gene. CDR3 length: 15 amino acids. The CDR3 reads CAISESGQLYQPQHF. The CDR3 DNA reads as TGTGCCATCAGTGAGTCTGGACAATTATATCAGCCCCAGCATTTT.

A few counts support this clone. J is TRBJ1-6 and V is TRBV6-1; 8 positions agree with TRBD1. With 6 bases clipped from V and 7 bases from J, the junction kept 5 bases outside the gene matches. The germline V gene encodes CDR1 MNHNS and CDR2 SASEGT. This CDR3 is 14 amino acids long. The CDR3 DNA reads TGTGCCAGCAGCAGACAGGGGAGAAATTCACCCCTCCACTTT. Translating it yields CASSRQGRNSPLHF.

This clone was seen only a few times. V is TRBV11-2 and J is TRBJ2-7; TRBD2 aligns across 12 bases. Germline trimming cut 6 bases from V and 3 bases from J; bases unmatched to any gene: 0. CDR3 length: 13 residues. Looked up from germline, CDR1 is SGHAT and CDR2 is FQNNGV. CDR3 amino acids: CASRTSGGYEQYF. CDR3 nucleotide sequence: TGTGCCAGCAGGACTAGCGGGGGCTACGAGCAGTACTTC.

V usage is TRBV30 and J usage is TRBJ1-1; no clear D gene. CDR3 length: 12 amino acids. V was trimmed by 4 bases and J by 7 bases, leaving 13 bases between them. Germline-derived CDR1 and CDR2 are GTSNPN and SVGIG (reference sequence). The CDR3 here is CAWTVLGYEAFF. As DNA, the CDR3 is TGTGCCTGGACGGTCTTGGGTTATGAAGCTTTCTTT.

This clone occurred a few times. V usage is TRBV7-2 and J usage is TRBJ2-5; possibly TRBD2 for D (6 bases). The CDR3 sequence is 15 residues long. CDR1 is SGHTA, CDR2 FQGNSA, per germline. Trimming left V 0 bases short and J 1 base short, with 9 bases between. CDR3: CASSLARGIQETQYF. The CDR3 coding sequence is TGTGCCAGCAGCTTAGCACGGGGGATCCAAGAGACCCAGTACTTC. The full variable domain, its missing parts supplied by reference TRBV7-2 and TRBJ2-5, is GAGVSQSPSNKVTEKGKDVELRCDPISGHTALYWYRQSLGQGLEFLIYFQGNSAPDKSGLPSDRFSAERTGGSVSTLTIQRTQQEDSAVYLCASSLARGIQETQYFGPGTRLLVL.

This clone appeared a single time. The V call is TRBV4-3, the J call TRBJ1-6; no firm D call. The V gene lost 4 bases and the J gene lost 5 bases, with 15 bases spanning the gap. This CDR3 has 16 amino acids. Germline CDR1 and CDR2: LGHNA and YSLEER. The CDR3 nucleotides are TGCGCCAGCAGCCTTAACCGGGAATCGAATAATTCACCCCTCCACTTT. Its translation: CASSLNRESNNSPLHF.

In nucleotides, the CDR3 is TGTGCCAGCAGCGTAGCGGATCGGGGAGGCTATGGCTACACCTTC. Its translation: CASSVADRGGYGYTF. The gene calls are TRBV9 and TRBJ1-2; D remains unclear. In germline, CDR1 is SGDLS, CDR2 YYNGEE. The CDR3 spans 15 residues. V was trimmed by 0 bases and J by 4 bases, leaving 13 bases between them.

This chain uses TRBV7-2 with TRBJ2-7, with a weak D call TRBD2 (6 bases). This CDR3 region has 13 residues. Germline values: CDR1 SGHTA, CDR2 FQGNSA. Trimming took off 8 bases at V and 6 bases at J, with 17 bases between the two ends. Here the CDR3 reads CASRGATSPEQYF. CDR3 DNA sequence: TGTGCCAGCCGCGGGGCCACCTCCCCCGAGCAGTACTTC.

Concerning this clone: The same CDR3 also results from other DNA sequences found in this sample. The V call is TRBV20-1, the J call TRBJ2-1; no clear D. Trimming removed 5 bases from V and 6 bases from J, with 8 bases in between. The germline CDR1 and CDR2 sequences are DFQATT and SNEGSKA (reference sequence). The CDR3 consists of 11 residues. The CDR3 loop is CSAARGNEQFF. The CDR3 coding sequence is TGCAGTGCTGCTAGAGGCAATGAGCAGTTCTTC.

The chain carries TRBV5-6 and TRBJ1-4; 7 nucleotides align to TRBD1. V lost 3 bases to trimming and J lost 4 bases; unmatched junction nucleotides: 6. Germline-derived CDR1 and CDR2 are SGHDT and YYEEEE. CDR3 length: 15 residues. Written as DNA, the CDR3 is TGTGCCAGCAGCTCCAAGGGACAGCTTAATGAAAAACTGTTTTTT. Amino acids: CASSSKGQLNEKLFF.

The chain joins TRBV7-3 to TRBJ2-6, with D perhaps matching TRBD1 (5 bases). This CDR3 spans 15 amino acids. Trimming took off 4 bases at V and 0 bases at J, with 7 bases between the two ends. Germline-derived CDR1 and CDR2 are SGHTA and FQGTGA. This CDR3 reads CASSSTGSGANVLTF. CDR3 sequence (DNA): TGTGCCAGCAGCTCTACAGGCTCTGGGGCCAACGTCCTGACTTTC. Using reference TRBV7-3 and TRBJ2-6 for the parts outside the CDR3, the full variable domain is GAGVSQTPSNKVTEKGKYVELRCDPISGHTALYWYRQSLGQGPEFLIYFQGTGAADDSGLPNDRFFAVRPEGSVSTLKIQRTERGDSAVYLCASSSTGSGANVLTFGAGSRLTVL.

The table lists this clone with a few counts. The rearrangement uses TRBV29-1 and TRBJ2-1; D may be TRBD1 (5 bases). Germline V gene sequence: CDR1 SQVTM, CDR2 ANQGSEA. The V end was cut by 4 bases, the J end by 0 bases, with 10 bases between. CDR3 length: 14 amino acids. CDR3 residues: CSVGYRTSYNEQFF. In nucleotides, the CDR3 is TGCAGCGTTGGGTACAGGACCTCCTACAATGAGCAGTTCTTC.

The chain employs TRBV7-3 and TRBJ2-3; the match to TRBD1 covers 8 bases. Germline CDR1 SGHTA, CDR2 FQGTGA. There are 15 residues in the CDR3. The V and J ends lost 2 bases and 4 bases, in that order; junction bases with no gene match: 5. This chain's CDR3 is CASSLDRGRADTQYF. CDR3 DNA: TGTGCCAGCAGCTTAGACAGGGGACGAGCAGATACGCAGTATTTT.

The chain employs TRBV30 and TRBJ1-5; 9 bases align to TRBD1. With 1 base clipped from V and 7 bases from J, the junction kept 11 bases outside the gene matches. The CDR3 is 16 residues long. Germline V lookup: CDR1 GTSNPN, CDR2 SVGIG (reference sequence). The CDR3 spells CAWSGSPGQGRQPQHF. The CDR3 DNA sequence: TGTGCCTGGAGTGGATCTCCGGGACAGGGTCGCCAGCCCCAGCATTTT.

This chain links TRBV30 with TRBJ1-2; 8 bases match TRBD1. Germline CDR1 and CDR2: GTSNPN and SVGIG (reference sequence). V trimming: 4 bases; J trimming: 9 bases; junction bases outside the gene matches: 13. This CDR3 region has 14 residues. The CDR3 DNA sequence: TGTGCCTGGACTCCCCGGACAGGGATTATCTGCTACACCTTC. Translated, it gives CAWTPRTGIICYTF.

Note on this clone: This sample also contains other DNA sequences that code for the same CDR3. The chain couples TRBV29-1 to TRBJ1-5; D might be TRBD1 (6 bases). The CDR3 loop spans 12 amino acids. Trimming removed 7 bases from V and 2 bases from J, with 9 bases in between. Germline CDR1 is SQVTM and CDR2 is ANQGSEA. The CDR3 sequence: CSAGGGNQPQHF. DNA for the CDR3: TGCAGCGCCGGGGGCGGCAATCAGCCCCAGCATTTT.

This clone was detected once. CDR3 in DNA: TGCAGCGTCGTGACCCCACTTCTTAATGAGCAGTTCTTC. Its protein is CSVVTPLLNEQFF. The chain joins TRBV29-1 to TRBJ2-1; D not resolved. V shed 6 bases and J shed 7 bases, with 16 bases lying between them. Germline V gene sequence: CDR1 SQVTM, CDR2 ANQGSEA. The CDR3 has 13 amino acids.

The chain joins TRBV7-2 to TRBJ1-5; possible D gene TRBD1, 5 bases. The CDR3 loop spans 15 amino acids. Trimming left V 3 bases short and J 3 bases short, with 12 bases between. Germline-derived CDR1 and CDR2 are SGHTA and FQGNSA. This CDR3 is CASSLGQIPNQPQHF. The CDR3 bases are TGTGCCAGCAGCTTGGGGCAGATTCCCAATCAGCCCCAGCATTTT. Full variable domain (outside the CDR3, taken from reference TRBV7-2 and TRBJ1-5): GAGVSQSPSNKVTEKGKDVELRCDPISGHTALYWYRQSLGQGLEFLIYFQGNSAPDKSGLPSDRFSAERTGGSVSTLTIQRTQQEDSAVYLCASSLGQIPNQPQHFGDGTRLSIL.